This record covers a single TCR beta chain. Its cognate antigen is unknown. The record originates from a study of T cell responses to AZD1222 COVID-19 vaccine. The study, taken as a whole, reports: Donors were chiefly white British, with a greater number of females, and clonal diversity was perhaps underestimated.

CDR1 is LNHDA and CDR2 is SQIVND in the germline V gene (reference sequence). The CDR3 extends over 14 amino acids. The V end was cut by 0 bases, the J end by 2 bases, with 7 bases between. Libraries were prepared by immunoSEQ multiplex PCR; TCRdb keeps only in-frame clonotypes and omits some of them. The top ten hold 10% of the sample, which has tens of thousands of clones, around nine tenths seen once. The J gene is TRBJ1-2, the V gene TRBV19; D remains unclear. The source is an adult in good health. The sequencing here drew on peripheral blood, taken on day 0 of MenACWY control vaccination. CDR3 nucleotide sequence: TGTGCCAGTAGTATAGATTCGGGGAACTATGGCTACACCTTC. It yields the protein CASSIDSGNYGYTF. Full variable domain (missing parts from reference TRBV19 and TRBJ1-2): DGGITQSPKYLFRKEGQNVTLSCEQNLNHDAMYWYRQDPGQGLRLIYYSQIVNDFQKGDIAEGYSVSREKKESFPLTVTSAQKNPTAFYLCASSIDSGNYGYTFGSGTRLTVV.